The present T cell receptor beta chain was sequenced within a study of PD-1 blockade in classical Hodgkin lymphoma. Study-wide points: Reports indicated that newly diagnosed patients had lower baseline TCR diversity than healthy donors did. Possible causes of repertoire differences, disease activity or prior therapy, remain undefined.

As to this clone: Its antigen is unidentified.

CDR1 SGHNT and CDR2 YYREEE come from the germline V gene (reference sequence). Deletions cut 5 bases from V and 3 bases from J, with 17 bases between. This CDR3 contains 15 residues. Produced via immunoSEQ multiplex PCR; TCRdb's table is partial and in-frame only. The sample lists tens of thousands of clones, more than 65% seen once, with 18% in the top ten. Time point in this sample: cycle 4 day 1 (C4D1), after around six weeks of nivolumab. With no exception, relapse followed autologous stem cell transplantation in all patients, and brentuximab vedotin exposure varied. The source material was peripheral blood mononuclear cells (PBMCs), sampled before the fourth cycle of nivolumab. The gene calls are TRBV5-4 and TRBJ1-2, with a tentative D call TRBD1 (5 bases). The receptor was isolated from a human donor with classical Hodgkin lymphoma. As DNA, the CDR3 is TGTGCCAGCAGGGGCAACAGGCCCAGGGACTATGGCTACACCTTC. Protein sequence: CASRGNRPRDYGYTF. Looking up the rest from reference TRBV5-4 and TRBJ1-2 gives the full variable domain: ETGVTQSPTHLIKTRGQQVTLRCSSQSGHNTVSWYQQALGQGPQFIFQYYREEENGRGNFPPRFSGLQFPNYSSELNVNALELDDSALYLCASRGNRPRDYGYTFGSGTRLTVV.